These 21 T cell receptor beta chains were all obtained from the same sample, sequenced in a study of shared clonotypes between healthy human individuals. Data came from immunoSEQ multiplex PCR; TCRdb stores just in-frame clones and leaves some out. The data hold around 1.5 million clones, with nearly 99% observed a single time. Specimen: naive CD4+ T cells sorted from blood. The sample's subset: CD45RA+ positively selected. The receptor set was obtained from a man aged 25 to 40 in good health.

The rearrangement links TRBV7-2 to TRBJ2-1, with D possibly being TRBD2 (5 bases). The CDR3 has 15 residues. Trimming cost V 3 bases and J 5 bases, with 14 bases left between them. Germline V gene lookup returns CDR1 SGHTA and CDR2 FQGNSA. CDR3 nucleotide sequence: TGTGCCAGCAGCTTCTACCATGGCGGGCACAATGAGCAGTTCTTC. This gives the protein CASSFYHGGHNEQFF.

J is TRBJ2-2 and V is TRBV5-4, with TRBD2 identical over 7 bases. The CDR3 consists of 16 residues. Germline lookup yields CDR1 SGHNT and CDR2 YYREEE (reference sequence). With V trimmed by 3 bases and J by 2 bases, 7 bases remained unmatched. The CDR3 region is CASSSKTSVNTGELFF. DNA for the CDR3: TGTGCCAGCAGCTCTAAAACTAGCGTAAACACCGGGGAGCTGTTTTTT. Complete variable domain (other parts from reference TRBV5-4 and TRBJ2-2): ETGVTQSPTHLIKTRGQQVTLRCSSQSGHNTVSWYQQALGQGPQFIFQYYREEENGRGNFPPRFSGLQFPNYSSELNVNALELDDSALYLCASSSKTSVNTGELFFGEGSRLTVL.

The CDR3 loop is CASSSGAPGANVLTF. CDR3 bases: TGTGCCAGCAGCTCGGGGGCTCCGGGGGCCAACGTCCTGACTTTC. This chain connects TRBV5-4 to TRBJ2-6; D might be TRBD1 or TRBD2, each matching 6 bases. This CDR3 has 15 amino acids. V dropped 3 bases and J dropped 4 bases, with 11 bases sitting between them. From germline, CDR1 is SGHNT and CDR2 YYREEE (reference sequence). Full variable domain (outside the CDR3, taken from reference TRBV5-4 and TRBJ2-6): ETGVTQSPTHLIKTRGQQVTLRCSSQSGHNTVSWYQQALGQGPQFIFQYYREEENGRGNFPPRFSGLQFPNYSSELNVNALELDDSALYLCASSSGAPGANVLTFGAGSRLTVL.

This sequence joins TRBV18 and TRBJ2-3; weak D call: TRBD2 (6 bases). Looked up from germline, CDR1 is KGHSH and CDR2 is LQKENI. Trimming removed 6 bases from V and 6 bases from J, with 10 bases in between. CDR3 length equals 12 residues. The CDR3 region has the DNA TGTGCCAGCTCCGCAAGCGGGGATACGCAGTATTTT. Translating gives CASSASGDTQYF.

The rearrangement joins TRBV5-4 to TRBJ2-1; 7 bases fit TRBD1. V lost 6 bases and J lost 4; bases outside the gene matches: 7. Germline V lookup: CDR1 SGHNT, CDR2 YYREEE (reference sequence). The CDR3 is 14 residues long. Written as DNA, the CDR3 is TGTGCCAGCAATTCGGGACAGATGTACAATGAGCAGTTCTTC. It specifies CASNSGQMYNEQFF.

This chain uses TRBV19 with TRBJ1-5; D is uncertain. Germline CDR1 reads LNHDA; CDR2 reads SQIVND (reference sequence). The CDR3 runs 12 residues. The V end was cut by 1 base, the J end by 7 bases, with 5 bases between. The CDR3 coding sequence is TGTGCCAGTAGTATAGGACTCCAGCCCCAGCATTTT. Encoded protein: CASSIGLQPQHF.

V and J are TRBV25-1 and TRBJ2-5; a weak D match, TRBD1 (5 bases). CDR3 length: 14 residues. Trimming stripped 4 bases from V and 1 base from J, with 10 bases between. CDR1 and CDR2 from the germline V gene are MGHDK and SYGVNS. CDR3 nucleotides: TGTGCCAGCAGTGTGGCAGGGCTCCAAGAGACCCAGTACTTC. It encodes CASSVAGLQETQYF.

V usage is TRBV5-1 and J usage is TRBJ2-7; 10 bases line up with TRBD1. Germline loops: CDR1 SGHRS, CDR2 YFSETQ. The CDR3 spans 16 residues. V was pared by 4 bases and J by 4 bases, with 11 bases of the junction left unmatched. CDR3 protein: CASSAESGTGVYEQYF. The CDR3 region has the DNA TGCGCCAGCAGCGCAGAATCCGGGACAGGGGTGTACGAGCAGTACTTC. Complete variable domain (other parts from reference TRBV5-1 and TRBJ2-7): KAGVTQTPRYLIKTRGQQVTLSCSPISGHRSVSWYQQTPGQGLQFLFEYFSETQRNKGNFPGRFSGRQFSNSRSEMNVSTLELGDSALYLCASSAESGTGVYEQYFGPGTRLTVT.

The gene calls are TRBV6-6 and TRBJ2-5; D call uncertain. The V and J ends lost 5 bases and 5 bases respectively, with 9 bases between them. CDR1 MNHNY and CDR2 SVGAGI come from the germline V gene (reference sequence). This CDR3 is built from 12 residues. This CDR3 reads CASSLLAETQYF. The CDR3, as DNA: TGTGCCAGCAGTCTACTCGCCGAGACCCAGTACTTC.

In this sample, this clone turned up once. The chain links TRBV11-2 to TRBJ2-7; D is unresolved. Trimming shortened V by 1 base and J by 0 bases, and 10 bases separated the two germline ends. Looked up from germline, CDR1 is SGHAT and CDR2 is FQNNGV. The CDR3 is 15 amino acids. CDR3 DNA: TGTGCCAGCAGCTTAGGACATATTTTCTCCTACGAGCAGTACTTC. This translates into CASSLGHIFSYEQYF.

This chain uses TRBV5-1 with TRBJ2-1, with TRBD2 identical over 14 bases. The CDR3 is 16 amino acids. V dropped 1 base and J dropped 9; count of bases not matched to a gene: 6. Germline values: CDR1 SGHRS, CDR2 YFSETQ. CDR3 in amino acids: CASSLFGLAGGGEQFF. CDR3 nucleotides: TGCGCCAGCAGCTTGTTTGGACTAGCGGGAGGCGGTGAGCAGTTCTTC.

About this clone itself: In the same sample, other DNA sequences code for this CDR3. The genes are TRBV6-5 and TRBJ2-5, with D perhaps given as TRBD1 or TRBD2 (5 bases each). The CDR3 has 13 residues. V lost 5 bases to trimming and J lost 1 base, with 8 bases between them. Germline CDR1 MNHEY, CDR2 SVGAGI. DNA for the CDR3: TGTGCCAGCAGTCGGGGCCTCCAAGAGACCCAGTACTTC. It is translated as CASSRGLQETQYF.

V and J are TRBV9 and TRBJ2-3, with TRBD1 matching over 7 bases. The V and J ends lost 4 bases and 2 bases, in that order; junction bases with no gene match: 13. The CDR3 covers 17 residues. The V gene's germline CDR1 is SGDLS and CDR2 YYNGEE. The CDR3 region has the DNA TGTGCCAGCAGCCCCTGGACTCCCAGGGGGTCCACAGATACGCAGTATTTT. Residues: CASSPWTPRGSTDTQYF.

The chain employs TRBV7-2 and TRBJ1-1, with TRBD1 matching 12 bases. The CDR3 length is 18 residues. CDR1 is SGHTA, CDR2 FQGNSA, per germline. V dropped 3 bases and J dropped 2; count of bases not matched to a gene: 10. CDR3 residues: CASSFPPGQGARNTEAFF. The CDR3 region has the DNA TGTGCCAGCAGCTTCCCACCGGGACAGGGGGCGAGAAACACTGAAGCTTTCTTT.

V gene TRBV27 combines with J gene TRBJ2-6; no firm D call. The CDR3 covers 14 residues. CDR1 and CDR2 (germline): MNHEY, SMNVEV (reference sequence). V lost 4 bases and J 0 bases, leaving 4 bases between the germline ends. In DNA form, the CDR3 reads TGTGCCAGCAGTTCCCTCTCTGGGGCCAACGTCCTGACTTTC. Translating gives CASSSLSGANVLTF. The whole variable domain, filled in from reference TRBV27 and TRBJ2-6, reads EAQVTQNPRYLITVTGKKLTVTCSQNMNHEYMSWYRQDPGLGLRQIYYSMNVEVTDKGDVPEGYKVSRKEKRNFPLILESPSPNQTSLYFCASSSLSGANVLTFGAGSRLTVL.

The DNA of the CDR3 is TGTGCCAGCAGTTCACCACTAGCGTTTGAGCAGTTCTTC. Translated, it gives CASSSPLAFEQFF. The chain has TRBV27 and TRBJ2-1; 7 bases are shared with TRBD2. Trimming at V came to 4 bases and at J to 9 bases, leaving 6 bases not matched to a gene. Germline-derived CDR1 and CDR2 are MNHEY and SMNVEV (reference sequence). The CDR3 has 13 amino acids.

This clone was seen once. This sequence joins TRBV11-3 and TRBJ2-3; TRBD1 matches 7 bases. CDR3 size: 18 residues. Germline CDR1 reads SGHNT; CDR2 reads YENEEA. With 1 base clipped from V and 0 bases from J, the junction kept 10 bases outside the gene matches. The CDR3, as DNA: TGTGCCAGCAGCTTAGGCCGGGACAGAGATACTAGCACAGATACGCAGTATTTT. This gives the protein CASSLGRDRDTSTDTQYF.

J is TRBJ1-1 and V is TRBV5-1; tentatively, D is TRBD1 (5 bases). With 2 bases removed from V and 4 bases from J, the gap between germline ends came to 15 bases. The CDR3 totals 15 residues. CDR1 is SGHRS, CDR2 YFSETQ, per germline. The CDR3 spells CASSFAGTVGTEAFF. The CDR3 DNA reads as TGCGCCAGCAGCTTCGCGGGGACGGTTGGCACTGAAGCTTTCTTT.

CDR3 loop: CASSPGPPVDGYTF. The CDR3 nucleotides read TGCGCCAGCAGCCCGGGACCGCCCGTGGATGGCTACACCTTC. The chain employs TRBV5-1 and TRBJ1-2; TRBD1 is a possible D gene (5 bases). Germline V gene lookup returns CDR1 SGHRS and CDR2 YFSETQ. Trimming left V 4 bases short and J 6 bases short, with 16 bases between. The CDR3 contains 14 residues.

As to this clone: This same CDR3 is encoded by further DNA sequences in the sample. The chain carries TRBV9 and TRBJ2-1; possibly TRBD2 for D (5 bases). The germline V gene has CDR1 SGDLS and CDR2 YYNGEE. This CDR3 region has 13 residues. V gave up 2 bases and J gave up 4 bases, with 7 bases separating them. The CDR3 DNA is TGTGCCAGCAGCGTGCCGGGATACAATGAGCAGTTCTTC. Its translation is CASSVPGYNEQFF.

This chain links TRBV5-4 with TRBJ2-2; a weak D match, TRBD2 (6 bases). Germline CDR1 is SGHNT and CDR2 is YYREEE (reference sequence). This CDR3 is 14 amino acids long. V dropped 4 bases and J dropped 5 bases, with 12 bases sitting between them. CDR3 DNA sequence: TGTGCCAGCAGCAGAGTGGGGGGAACCGGGGAGCTGTTTTTT. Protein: CASSRVGGTGELFF. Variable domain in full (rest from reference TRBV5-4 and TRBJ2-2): ETGVTQSPTHLIKTRGQQVTLRCSSQSGHNTVSWYQQALGQGPQFIFQYYREEENGRGNFPPRFSGLQFPNYSSELNVNALELDDSALYLCASSRVGGTGELFFGEGSRLTVL.